The next 8 T cell receptor beta chains were all read from a single sample in a study of T cell responses to AZD1222 COVID-19 vaccine. This table comes from immunoSEQ multiplex PCR, and its TCRdb copy is limited to in-frame clones, with some not included. The data show about 140,000 clones, roughly 92% seen once. The specimen was peripheral blood, collected on day 0 of AZD1222 vaccination. The source is an adult in good health.

V is TRBV19 and J is TRBJ2-6; D call uncertain. CDR1 LNHDA and CDR2 SQIVND come from the germline V gene (reference sequence). The V gene lost 6 bases and the J gene lost 0 bases, with 12 bases spanning the gap. This CDR3 region has 16 residues. This CDR3 reads CASRPTSSSGANVLTF. The CDR3, as DNA: TGTGCCAGTAGACCGACATCCAGCTCTGGGGCCAACGTCCTGACTTTC. Complete variable domain (other parts from reference TRBV19 and TRBJ2-6): DGGITQSPKYLFRKEGQNVTLSCEQNLNHDAMYWYRQDPGQGLRLIYYSQIVNDFQKGDIAEGYSVSREKKESFPLTVTSAQKNPTAFYLCASRPTSSSGANVLTFGAGSRLTVL.

The chain joins TRBV6-5 to TRBJ1-6; D may be TRBD1 (5 bases). CDR3 size: 13 residues. Germline CDR1 reads MNHEY; CDR2 reads SVGAGI. V was shortened by 2 bases and J by 12 bases, with 11 bases between the two germline ends. The DNA for the CDR3 is TGTGCCAGCAGTTACGGGGGAATTGTACCCCTCCACTTT. Translation: CASSYGGIVPLHF.

J is TRBJ2-4 and V is TRBV27, with TRBD2 matching over 7 bases. This CDR3 is 16 amino acids long. Germline values: CDR1 MNHEY, CDR2 SMNVEV (reference sequence). V was clipped by 2 bases and J by 3 bases; unmatched bases: 7. This CDR3 reads CASSLEASGIKNIQYF. The DNA of the CDR3 is TGTGCCAGCAGTTTAGAGGCTAGCGGCATCAAAAACATTCAGTACTTC.

The chain has TRBV6-5 and TRBJ2-1, with 8 nucleotides matching TRBD1. Per the germline V gene, CDR1 is MNHEY and CDR2 is SVGAGI. V gave up 7 bases and J gave up 5 bases; unmatched junction bases: 7. The CDR3 contains 14 residues. The CDR3 nucleotides are TGTGCCAGCAACCGACAGGGGTTCGACAATGAGCAGTTCTTC. Its translation is CASNRQGFDNEQFF.

The V gene is TRBV2, the J gene TRBJ2-6; no firm D call. Between the trimmed V and J ends, which lost 7 bases and 1 base, there was a span of 14 bases. CDR1 SNHLY and CDR2 FYNNEI come from the germline V gene. CDR3 size: 16 residues. The CDR3 protein is CASMGTDQSGANVLTF. Written as DNA, the CDR3 is TGTGCCAGCATGGGAACAGATCAATCTGGGGCCAACGTCCTGACTTTC.

V gene TRBV18 combines with J gene TRBJ1-2, with TRBD1 matching over 9 bases. Germline-derived CDR1 and CDR2 are KGHSH and LQKENI. The CDR3 is made up of 16 amino acids. J was trimmed by 0 bases and V by 6 bases; bases with no gene match: 8. DNA for the CDR3: TGTGCCAGCTCCCTCGGGGGACAGGGACCTAACTATGGCTACACCTTC. This sequence encodes CASSLGGQGPNYGYTF.

CDR3 nucleotide sequence: TGTGCCAGCAGTTTATACGGCAACTCCAATCAGCCCCAGCATTTT. Amino acids: CASSLYGNSNQPQHF. The chain employs TRBV28 and TRBJ1-5; D remains ambiguous. This CDR3 spans 15 amino acids. CDR1 is MDHEN, CDR2 SYDVKM, per germline. Deletions cut 1 base from V and 3 bases from J, with 10 bases between.

V and J are TRBV7-9 and TRBJ2-2; 7 nucleotides match TRBD1. The CDR3 has 14 residues. Germline values: CDR1 SEHNR, CDR2 FQNEAQ (reference sequence). V shed 4 bases, J shed 7 bases, and the junction held 6 bases outside the gene matches. In DNA form, the CDR3 reads TGTGCCAGCAGCTGGCTCGGACAGGTCGGGGAGCTGTTTTTT. It yields the protein CASSWLGQVGELFF. The whole variable domain, filled in from reference TRBV7-9 and TRBJ2-2, reads DTGVSQNPRHKITKRGQNVTFRCDPISEHNRLYWYRQTLGQGPEFLTYFQNEAQLEKSRLLSDRFSAERPKGSFSTLEIQRTEQGDSAMYLCASSWLGQVGELFFGEGSRLTVL.